Below, 27 T cell receptor beta chains from the same sample are listed, as sequenced in a study of OX40 agonist ivuxolimab in advanced cancers. Here immunoSEQ multiplex PCR was the method, and the copy in TCRdb shows in-frame clones only, minus some. The data show about 48,000 clones, 83% seen once. This specimen consisted of CD4+ or CD8+ T cells sorted from blood, obtained in a trial of the OX40 agonist ivuxolimab. The origin of the receptors is an adult with an advanced solid tumor such as melanoma, head and neck, liver or kidney cancer.

V usage is TRBV4-1 and J usage is TRBJ1-2, with 12 bases fitting TRBD1. Looked up from germline, CDR1 is MGHRA and CDR2 is YSYEKL. This CDR3 contains 16 residues. V dropped 8 bases and J dropped 4; count of bases not matched to a gene: 11. The CDR3 spells CASRGGQGARVYGYTF. The DNA for the CDR3 is TGCGCCAGCCGAGGGGGACAGGGGGCGCGCGTCTATGGCTACACCTTC.

The chain carries TRBV2 and TRBJ1-6; D unresolved. CDR1 SNHLY and CDR2 FYNNEI come from the germline V gene. The CDR3 consists of 15 residues. V lost 4 bases and J 0 bases, leaving 7 bases between the germline ends. CDR3 residues: CASSARASYNSPLHF. The CDR3 coding sequence is TGTGCCAGCAGTGCTAGGGCCTCCTATAATTCACCCCTCCACTTT.

This CDR3 is CASRSGVYGYTF. CDR3 nucleotide sequence: TGTGCCAGCCGTTCTGGGGTCTATGGCTACACCTTC. V and J are TRBV6-1 and TRBJ1-2; D is uncertain. V was cut by 8 bases and J by 4 bases, with 11 bases left in between. The CDR3 covers 12 residues. In germline, CDR1 is MNHNS, CDR2 SASEGT.

V and J are TRBV7-2 and TRBJ1-6; the D gene is possibly TRBD1 (6 bases). V was clipped by 4 bases and J by 3 bases, with 13 bases between them. The CDR3 contains 16 residues. Germline CDR1 SGHTA, CDR2 FQGNSA. The CDR3 DNA reads TGTGCCAGCAGCTCTCGTACAGGGAGCTATAATTCACCCCTCCACTTT. Protein: CASSSRTGSYNSPLHF.

This clone qualifies as medium-sized (0.01 to 0.1%). The chain recombines TRBV19 with TRBJ1-3, with D perhaps matching TRBD1 (6 bases). CDR1 is LNHDA and CDR2 is SQIVND in the germline V gene (reference sequence). This CDR3 contains 16 residues. With 6 bases removed from V and 5 bases from J, the gap between germline ends came to 20 bases. CDR3 sequence: CASSGAGTKSRNTIYF. CDR3 nucleotide sequence: TGTGCCAGTAGCGGGGCAGGGACAAAGAGCAGAAACACCATATATTTT.

This clone has a single count. The chain recombines TRBV4-1 with TRBJ1-6; tentative D call: TRBD1 (6 bases). CDR3 size: 12 residues. V was shortened by 6 bases and J by 8 bases, with 8 bases between the two germline ends. Germline-derived CDR1 and CDR2 are MGHRA and YSYEKL. CDR3 coding DNA: TGCGCCAGCAGTCGACAGGATTCACCCCTCCACTTT. It is translated as CASSRQDSPLHF.

This sequence joins TRBV9 and TRBJ2-3; D is ambiguous. V lost 0 bases and J 2 bases, leaving 10 bases between the germline ends. Germline CDR1 reads SGDLS; CDR2 reads YYNGEE. The CDR3 has 15 amino acids. CDR3 nucleotide sequence: TGTGCCAGCAGCGTAGGTGCCTCGACCACAGATACGCAGTATTTT. This gives the protein CASSVGASTTDTQYF.

The chain couples TRBV6-5 to TRBJ1-1, with D perhaps matching TRBD1 (5 bases). V dropped 4 bases and J dropped 7 bases, with 13 bases sitting between them. Germline V gene data show CDR1 as MNHEY and CDR2 as SVGAGI. CDR3 length equals 13 residues. The DNA for the CDR3 is TGTGCCAGCAGTTGGACATCTAAGTTTGAAGCTTTCTTT. Translating it yields CASSWTSKFEAFF.

The chain has TRBV7-2 and TRBJ2-7; TRBD2 is a possible D gene (7 bases). V lost 3 bases to trimming and J lost 0 bases, with 18 bases between them. Germline V gives CDR1 SGHTA, CDR2 FQGNSA. The CDR3 has 17 residues. The CDR3 sequence is CASSFLGGAGDSYEQYF. CDR3 DNA: TGTGCCAGCAGCTTTTTAGGGGGGGCGGGCGACTCCTACGAGCAGTACTTC.

The chain has TRBV9 and TRBJ2-3, with D unresolved. The V end was cut by 0 bases, the J end by 0 bases, with 11 bases between. The CDR3 has 16 residues. CDR1 and CDR2 from the germline V gene are SGDLS and YYNGEE. The CDR3 bases are TGTGCCAGCAGCGTAGCCCCCAGCCCTAGCACAGATACGCAGTATTTT. Translating it yields CASSVAPSPSTDTQYF.

This sequence joins TRBV18 and TRBJ2-7; D may correspond to TRBD1 or TRBD2 (5 bases each). Trimming left V 2 bases short and J 3 bases short, with 8 bases between. Per germline, CDR1 KGHSH and CDR2 LQKENI. The CDR3 spans 13 residues. This chain's CDR3 is CASSPSGGYEQYF. DNA of the CDR3: TGTGCCAGCTCACCATCTGGGGGCTACGAGCAGTACTTC. The whole variable domain, remainder taken from reference TRBV18 and TRBJ2-7, is NAGVMQNPRHLVRRRGQEARLRCSPMKGHSHVYWYRQLPEEGLKFMVYLQKENIIDESGMPKERFSAEFPKEGPSILRIQQVVRGDSAAYFCASSPSGGYEQYFGPGTRLTVT.

This chain links TRBV19 with TRBJ1-2; 8 nucleotides agree with TRBD1. Germline trimming cut 7 bases from V and 2 bases from J; bases unmatched to any gene: 9. Germline V gene lookup returns CDR1 LNHDA and CDR2 SQIVND (reference sequence). This CDR3 is built from 15 residues. This chain's CDR3 is CASKARGLYNYGYTF. The CDR3 DNA sequence: TGTGCCAGTAAGGCCAGGGGGCTTTACAACTATGGCTACACCTTC.

This chain uses TRBV19 with TRBJ2-3; D might be TRBD1 (5 bases). Germline values: CDR1 LNHDA, CDR2 SQIVND (reference sequence). The CDR3 runs to 14 residues. Trimming pared 4 bases from V and 3 bases from J, leaving 11 bases between. The CDR3 DNA follows: TGTGCCAGTAGTACCGCTCCAGGGACAGATACGCAGTATTTT. Translating gives CASSTAPGTDTQYF.

V is TRBV11-2 and J is TRBJ1-1; no clear D. The CDR3 consists of 13 residues. V was clipped by 6 bases and J by 1 base, with 9 bases between them. Germline CDR1 and CDR2: SGHAT and FQNNGV. The DNA of the CDR3 is TGTGCCAGCAGGAATCCAAGGAACACTGAAGCTTTCTTT. Its translation: CASRNPRNTEAFF.

The chain combines TRBV7-2 with TRBJ2-7; possible D gene TRBD1, 6 bases. The CDR3 totals 16 residues. Germline values: CDR1 SGHTA, CDR2 FQGNSA. With 3 bases removed from V and 0 bases from J, the gap between germline ends came to 15 bases. The CDR3 DNA follows: TGTGCCAGCAGCTTCCGGTTGACAGGATACTCCTACGAGCAGTACTTC. It encodes CASSFRLTGYSYEQYF.

This chain links TRBV11-2 with TRBJ2-3, with TRBD2 identical over 8 bases. Germline assignment: CDR1 SGHAT and CDR2 FQNNGV. V gave up 0 bases and J gave up 6 bases; unmatched junction bases: 8. The CDR3 extends over 16 amino acids. CDR3 in amino acids: CASSLDIAGTRDTQYF. As DNA, the CDR3 is TGTGCCAGCAGCTTAGACATAGCGGGGACACGCGATACGCAGTATTTT. Variable domain in full (rest from reference TRBV11-2 and TRBJ2-3): EAGVAQSPRYKIIEKRQSVAFWCNPISGHATLYWYQQILGQGPKLLIQFQNNGVVDDSQLPKDRFSAERLKGVDSTLKIQPAKLEDSAVYLCASSLDIAGTRDTQYFGPGTRLTVL.

The chain recombines TRBV18 with TRBJ1-2; a weak D match, TRBD1 (6 bases). Trimming pared 3 bases from V and 6 bases from J, leaving 23 bases between. The CDR3 sequence is 17 residues long. Germline V gene sequence: CDR1 KGHSH, CDR2 LQKENI. The CDR3 sequence: CASSPALVGGAHDGYTF. The CDR3 DNA is TGTGCCAGCTCACCGGCGCTGGTTGGGGGGGCGCATGATGGCTACACCTTC. The whole variable domain, remainder taken from reference TRBV18 and TRBJ1-2, is NAGVMQNPRHLVRRRGQEARLRCSPMKGHSHVYWYRQLPEEGLKFMVYLQKENIIDESGMPKERFSAEFPKEGPSILRIQQVVRGDSAAYFCASSPALVGGAHDGYTFGSGTRLTVV.

The chain is built from TRBV30 and TRBJ1-5; TRBD1 agrees at 7 bases. This CDR3 comprises 16 residues. J was trimmed by 5 bases and V by 0 bases; bases with no gene match: 10. Germline assignment: CDR1 GTSNPN and CDR2 SVGIG (reference sequence). The CDR3 coding sequence is TGTGCCTGGAGTGTACGGGGCAGGGGGGGATATCAGCCCCAGCATTTT. Its protein is CAWSVRGRGGYQPQHF.

The V call is TRBV18, the J call TRBJ2-3; TRBD2 matches 12 bases. CDR1 KGHSH and CDR2 LQKENI come from the germline V gene. V shed 4 bases and J 0 bases; nucleotides not matched to a gene: 5. CDR3 length: 17 amino acids. In DNA form, the CDR3 reads TGTGCCAGCTCACGACTAGCGGGGGCCCTTAGCACAGATACGCAGTATTTT. It yields the protein CASSRLAGALSTDTQYF.

The V and J genes are TRBV6-5 and TRBJ1-1; tentatively, D is TRBD1 (5 bases). Trimming shortened V by 0 bases and J by 11 bases, and 10 bases separated the two germline ends. The CDR3 loop spans 12 amino acids. Germline V gene sequence: CDR1 MNHEY, CDR2 SVGAGI. The CDR3 is CASSYSRGGAFF. CDR3 sequence (DNA): TGTGCCAGCAGTTACTCGAGGGGCGGCGCTTTCTTT.

The genes are TRBV29-1 and TRBJ2-4, with D tentatively TRBD1 (6 bases). V was cut by 4 bases and J by 8 bases, with 18 bases left in between. There are 14 residues in the CDR3. Germline V gene lookup returns CDR1 SQVTM and CDR2 ANQGSEA. CDR3 sequence reads: CSVATGLGGDIQYF. The CDR3 nucleotides read TGCAGCGTTGCCACAGGGTTGGGTGGGGACATTCAGTACTTC.

This clone has a handful of counts. This sequence joins TRBV2 and TRBJ2-7, with D possibly being TRBD1 (6 bases). The CDR3 runs to 14 residues. In germline, CDR1 is SNHLY, CDR2 FYNNEI. Trimming removed 5 bases from V and 5 bases from J, with 16 bases in between. Here the CDR3 DNA reads TGTGCCAGCAGTTTAGCAGGGGCAACAAACGAGCAGTACTTC. Translation: CASSLAGATNEQYF.

This clone was recorded only once. The J gene is TRBJ2-5, the V gene TRBV15; unclear D gene. The length of the CDR3 is 14 residues. Germline assignment: CDR1 LNHNV and CDR2 YYDKDF (reference sequence). Between the trimmed V and J ends, which lost 0 bases and 1 base, there was a span of 6 bases. CDR3: CATSRERSQETQYF. Here the CDR3 DNA reads TGTGCCACCAGCAGAGAAAGGAGCCAAGAGACCCAGTACTTC.

The chain carries TRBV11-2 and TRBJ2-7, with 7 nucleotides matching TRBD1. CDR3 length equals 15 residues. The V and J ends lost 1 base and 5 bases, in that order; junction bases with no gene match: 8. CDR1 and CDR2 from the germline V gene are SGHAT and FQNNGV. The CDR3 nucleotides read TGTGCCAGCAGCTTAGCCCGAAGACAGGGACACGAGCAGTACTTC. This encodes CASSLARRQGHEQYF.

This chain uses TRBV6-1 with TRBJ1-6, with D maybe TRBD1 (5 bases). CDR1 is MNHNS and CDR2 is SASEGT in the germline V gene. This CDR3 spans 15 amino acids. The V and J ends lost 3 bases and 15 bases respectively, with 21 bases between them. The CDR3 loop reads CASSDTNRIASGLHF. CDR3 sequence (DNA): TGTGCCAGCAGTGACACGAACAGGATAGCCTCGGGCCTCCACTTT.

The chain is built from TRBV5-8 and TRBJ2-4, with D perhaps matching TRBD1 or TRBD2 (5 bases each). V lost 1 base, J lost 8 bases, and 16 bases lay in between. Germline V gives CDR1 SGHTS, CDR2 YDEGEE. This CDR3 is built from 15 residues. CDR3 DNA: TGTGCCAGCAGCTTGTTGGCAGGGCTCGGGGACATTCAGTACTTC. This codes for CASSLLAGLGDIQYF.

This clone was seen only a few times. This rearrangement joins TRBV7-2 to TRBJ1-5; D is uncertain. Germline values: CDR1 SGHTA, CDR2 FQGNSA. CDR3 size: 15 residues. Trimming removed 2 bases at V and 3 bases at J, with 11 bases between. CDR3 sequence (DNA): TGTGCCAGCAGCTTATTGGGTCTACACAATCAGCCCCAGCATTTT. This encodes CASSLLGLHNQPQHF.